This TCR beta chain was obtained from a study of blood T cell repertoires in COVID-19. V shed 2 bases, J shed 6 bases, and the junction held 13 bases outside the gene matches. Germline CDR1 and CDR2: MNHNS and SASEGT. The CDR3 length is 17 residues. Study processing details: Estimated nucleated cell counts came from reference gene primer amplification. Some clones are missing from TCRdb's copy, which holds only in-frame ones; the method was immunoSEQ multiplex PCR. V and J calls and clone size are as listed in that table; D and trimming were resolved from the DNA. This sample has about 300,000 clones; 85% to 90% occur once, and the top ten carry 8.5% to 12%.

The receptor was isolated from a woman under 30 who had recovered from COVID-19. Sample: PBMCs or T cells enriched from blood (not recorded which). This sequence joins TRBV6-1 and TRBJ1-1, with 9 bases lining up with TRBD1. The CDR3 is CASSEKFPGQGVPEAFF. The CDR3 DNA reads TGTGCCAGCAGTGAAAAGTTCCCGGGACAGGGCGTCCCTGAAGCTTTCTTT.